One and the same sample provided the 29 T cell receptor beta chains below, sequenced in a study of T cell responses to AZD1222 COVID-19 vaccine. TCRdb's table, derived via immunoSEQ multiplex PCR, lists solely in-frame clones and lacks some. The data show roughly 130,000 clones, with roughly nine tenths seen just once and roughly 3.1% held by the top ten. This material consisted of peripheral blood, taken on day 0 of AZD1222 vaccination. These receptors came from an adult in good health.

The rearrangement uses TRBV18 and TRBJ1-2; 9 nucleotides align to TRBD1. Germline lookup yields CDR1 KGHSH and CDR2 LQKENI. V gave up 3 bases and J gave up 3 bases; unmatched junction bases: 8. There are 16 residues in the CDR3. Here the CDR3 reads CASSPAGQGPDYGYTF. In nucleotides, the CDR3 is TGTGCCAGCTCACCGGCAGGACAGGGGCCTGACTATGGCTACACCTTC. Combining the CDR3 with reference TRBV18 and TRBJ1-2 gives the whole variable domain NAGVMQNPRHLVRRRGQEARLRCSPMKGHSHVYWYRQLPEEGLKFMVYLQKENIIDESGMPKERFSAEFPKEGPSILRIQQVVRGDSAAYFCASSPAGQGPDYGYTFGSGTRLTVV.

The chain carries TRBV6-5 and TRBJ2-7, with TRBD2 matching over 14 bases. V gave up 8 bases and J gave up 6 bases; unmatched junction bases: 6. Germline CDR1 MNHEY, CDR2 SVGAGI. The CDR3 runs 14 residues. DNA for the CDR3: TGTGCCAGCCGGCCGGGACTAGCGGGAGCCGAGCAGTACTTC. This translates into CASRPGLAGAEQYF.

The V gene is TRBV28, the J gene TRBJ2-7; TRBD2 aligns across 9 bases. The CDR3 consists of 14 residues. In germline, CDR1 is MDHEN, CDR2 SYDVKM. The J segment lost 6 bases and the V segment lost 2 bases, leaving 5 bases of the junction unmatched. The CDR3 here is CASSLLAGILEQYF. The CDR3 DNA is TGTGCCAGCAGTTTACTAGCGGGAATTCTCGAGCAGTACTTC.

The CDR3, as DNA: TGTGCCAGCAGCAACCAAGCCCCGGGACAGGGGGACCACGAGCAGTACTTC. Protein: CASSNQAPGQGDHEQYF. The rearrangement joins TRBV21-1 to TRBJ2-7; the tabulated D call, TRBD1, remains unverified against the DNA. TRBV21-1 is reported as a pseudogene. This CDR3 has 17 amino acids.

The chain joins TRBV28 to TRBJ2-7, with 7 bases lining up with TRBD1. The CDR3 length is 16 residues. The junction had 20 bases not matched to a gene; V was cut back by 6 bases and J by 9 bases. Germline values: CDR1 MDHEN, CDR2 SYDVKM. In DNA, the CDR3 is TGTGCCAGCAGCCCAAAAGGGGGCGGATACCGGGATGGGCAGTACTTC. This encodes CASSPKGGGYRDGQYF.

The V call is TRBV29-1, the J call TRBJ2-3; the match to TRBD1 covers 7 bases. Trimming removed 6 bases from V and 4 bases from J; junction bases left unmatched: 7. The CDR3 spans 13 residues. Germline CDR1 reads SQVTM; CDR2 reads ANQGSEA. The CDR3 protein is CSVGPTGPDTQYF. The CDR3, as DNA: TGCAGCGTCGGACCGACAGGGCCAGATACGCAGTATTTT.

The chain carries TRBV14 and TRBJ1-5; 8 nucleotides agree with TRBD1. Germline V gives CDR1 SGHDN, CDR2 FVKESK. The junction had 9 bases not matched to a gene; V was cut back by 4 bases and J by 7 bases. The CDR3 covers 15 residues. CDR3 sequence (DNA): TGTGCCAGCAGCCCAGTCTCAGGGGGCGGGCAGCCCCAGCATTTT. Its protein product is CASSPVSGGGQPQHF.

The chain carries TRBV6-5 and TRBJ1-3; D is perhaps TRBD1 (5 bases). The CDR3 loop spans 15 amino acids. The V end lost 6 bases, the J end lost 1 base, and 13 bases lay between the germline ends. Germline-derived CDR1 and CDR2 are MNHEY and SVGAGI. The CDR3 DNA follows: TGTGCCAGCAGAATCACGCAGGGTTCTGGAAACACCATATATTTT. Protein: CASRITQGSGNTIYF.

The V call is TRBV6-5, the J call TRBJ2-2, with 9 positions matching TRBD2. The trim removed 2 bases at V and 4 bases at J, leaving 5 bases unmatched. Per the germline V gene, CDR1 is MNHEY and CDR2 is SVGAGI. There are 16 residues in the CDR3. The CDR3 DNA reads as TGTGCCAGCAGTTACGGCGGGAGGGGGGGCACCGGGGAGCTGTTTTTT. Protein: CASSYGGRGGTGELFF.

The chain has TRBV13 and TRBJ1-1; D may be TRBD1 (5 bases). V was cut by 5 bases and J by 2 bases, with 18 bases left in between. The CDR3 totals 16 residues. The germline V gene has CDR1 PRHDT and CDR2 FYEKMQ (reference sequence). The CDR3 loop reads CASSPLGDRPNTEAFF. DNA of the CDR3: TGTGCCAGCAGCCCTTTGGGGGATCGCCCCAACACTGAAGCTTTCTTT. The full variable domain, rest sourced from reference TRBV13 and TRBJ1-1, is AAGVIQSPRHLIKEKRETATLKCYPIPRHDTVYWYQQGPGQDPQFLISFYEKMQSDKGSIPDRFSAQQFSDYHSELNMSSLELGDSALYFCASSPLGDRPNTEAFFGQGTRLTVV.

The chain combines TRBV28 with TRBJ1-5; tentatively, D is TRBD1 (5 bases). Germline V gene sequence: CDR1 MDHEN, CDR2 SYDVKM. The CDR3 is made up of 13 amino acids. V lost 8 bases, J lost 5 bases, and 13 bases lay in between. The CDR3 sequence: CASHGAGDQPQHF. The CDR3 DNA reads TGTGCCAGCCACGGGGCTGGGGATCAGCCCCAGCATTTT.

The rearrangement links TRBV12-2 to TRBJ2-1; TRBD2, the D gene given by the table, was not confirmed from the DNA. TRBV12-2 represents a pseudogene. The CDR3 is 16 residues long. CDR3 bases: TGTGCAAGTCGCTTAGTTGAAGTGGGCGGGAGCAATGAGCAGTTCTTC. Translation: CASRLVEVGGSNEQFF.

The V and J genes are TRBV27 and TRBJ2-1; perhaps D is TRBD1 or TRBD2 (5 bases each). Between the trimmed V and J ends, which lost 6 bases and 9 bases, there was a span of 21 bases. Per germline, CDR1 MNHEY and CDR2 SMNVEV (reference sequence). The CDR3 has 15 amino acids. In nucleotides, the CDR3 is TGTGCCAGCAGGGGGGAACAGGCGGGCTACGGTGAGCAGTTCTTC. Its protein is CASRGEQAGYGEQFF.

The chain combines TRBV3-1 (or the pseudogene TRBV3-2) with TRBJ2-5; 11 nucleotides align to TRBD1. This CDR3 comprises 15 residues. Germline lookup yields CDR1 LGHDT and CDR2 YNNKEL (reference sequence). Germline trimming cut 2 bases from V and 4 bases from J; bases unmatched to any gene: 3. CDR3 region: CASSQPGQGGETQYF. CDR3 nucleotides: TGTGCCAGCAGCCAACCGGGACAGGGGGGAGAGACCCAGTACTTC.

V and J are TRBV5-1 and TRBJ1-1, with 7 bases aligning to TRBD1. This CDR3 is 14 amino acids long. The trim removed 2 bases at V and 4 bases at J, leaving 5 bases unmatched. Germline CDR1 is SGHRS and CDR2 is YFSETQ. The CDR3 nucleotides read TGCGCCAGCAGCTTCAGGGGGGAGTTCACTGAAGCTTTCTTT. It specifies CASSFRGEFTEAFF.

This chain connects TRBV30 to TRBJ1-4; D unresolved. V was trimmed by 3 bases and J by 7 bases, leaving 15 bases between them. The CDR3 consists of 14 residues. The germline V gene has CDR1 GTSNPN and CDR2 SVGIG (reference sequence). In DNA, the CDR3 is TGTGCCTGGAGGGAGGACCGCGGGAGTGAAAAACTGTTTTTT. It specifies CAWREDRGSEKLFF.

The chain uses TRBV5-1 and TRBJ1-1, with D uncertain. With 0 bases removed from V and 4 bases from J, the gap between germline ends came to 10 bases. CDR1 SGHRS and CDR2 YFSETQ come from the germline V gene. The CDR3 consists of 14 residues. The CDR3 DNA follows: TGCGCCAGCAGCTTGGCGGGGTGGGCCACTGAAGCTTTCTTT. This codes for CASSLAGWATEAFF.

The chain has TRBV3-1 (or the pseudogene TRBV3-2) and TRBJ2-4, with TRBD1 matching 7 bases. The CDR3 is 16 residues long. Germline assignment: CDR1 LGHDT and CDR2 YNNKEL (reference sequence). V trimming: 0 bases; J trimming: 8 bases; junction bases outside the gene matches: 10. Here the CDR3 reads CASSQESPRQGDIQYF. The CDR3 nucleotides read TGTGCCAGCAGCCAAGAAAGCCCCCGACAGGGTGACATTCAGTACTTC.

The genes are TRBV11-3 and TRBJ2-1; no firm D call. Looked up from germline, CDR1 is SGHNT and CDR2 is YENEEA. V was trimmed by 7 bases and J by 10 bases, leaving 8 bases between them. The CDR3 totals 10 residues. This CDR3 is CASIWREQFF. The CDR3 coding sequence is TGTGCCAGCATCTGGCGGGAGCAGTTCTTC.

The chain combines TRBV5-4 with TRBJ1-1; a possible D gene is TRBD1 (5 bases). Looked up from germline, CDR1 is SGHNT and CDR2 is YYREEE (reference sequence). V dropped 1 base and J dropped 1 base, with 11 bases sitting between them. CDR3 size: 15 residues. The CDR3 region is CASSLSPGQNTEAFF. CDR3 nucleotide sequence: TGTGCCAGCAGCTTGTCCCCGGGGCAGAACACTGAAGCTTTCTTT.

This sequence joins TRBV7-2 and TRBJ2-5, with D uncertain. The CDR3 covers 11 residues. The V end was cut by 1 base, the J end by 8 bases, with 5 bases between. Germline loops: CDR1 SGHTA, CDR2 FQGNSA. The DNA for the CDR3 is TGTGCCAGCAGCTTAGAGGACACCCAGTACTTC. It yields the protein CASSLEDTQYF. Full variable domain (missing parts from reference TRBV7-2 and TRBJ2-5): GAGVSQSPSNKVTEKGKDVELRCDPISGHTALYWYRQSLGQGLEFLIYFQGNSAPDKSGLPSDRFSAERTGGSVSTLTIQRTQQEDSAVYLCASSLEDTQYFGPGTRLLVL.

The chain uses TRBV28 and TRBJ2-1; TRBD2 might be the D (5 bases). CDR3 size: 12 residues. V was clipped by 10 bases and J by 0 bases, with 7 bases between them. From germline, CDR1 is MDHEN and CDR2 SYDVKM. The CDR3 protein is CATGGSYNEQFF. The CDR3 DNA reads TGTGCCACCGGAGGCTCCTACAATGAGCAGTTCTTC.

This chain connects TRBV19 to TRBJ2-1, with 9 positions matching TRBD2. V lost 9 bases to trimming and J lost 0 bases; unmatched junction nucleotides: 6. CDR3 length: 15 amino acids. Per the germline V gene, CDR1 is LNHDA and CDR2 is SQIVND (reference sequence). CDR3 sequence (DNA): TGTGCCAGCCGAACTAGCGGGCGCTCCTACAATGAGCAGTTCTTC. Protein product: CASRTSGRSYNEQFF. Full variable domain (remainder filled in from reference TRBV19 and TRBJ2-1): DGGITQSPKYLFRKEGQNVTLSCEQNLNHDAMYWYRQDPGQGLRLIYYSQIVNDFQKGDIAEGYSVSREKKESFPLTVTSAQKNPTAFYLCASRTSGRSYNEQFFGPGTRLTVL.

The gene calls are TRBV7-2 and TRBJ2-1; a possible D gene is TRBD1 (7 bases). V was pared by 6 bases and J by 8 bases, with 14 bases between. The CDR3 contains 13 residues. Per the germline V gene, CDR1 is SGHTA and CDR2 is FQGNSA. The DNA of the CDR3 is TGTGCCAGCAGGATCAGGGGGGCCGATGAGCAGTTCTTC. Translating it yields CASRIRGADEQFF. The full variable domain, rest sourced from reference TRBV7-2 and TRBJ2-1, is GAGVSQSPSNKVTEKGKDVELRCDPISGHTALYWYRQSLGQGLEFLIYFQGNSAPDKSGLPSDRFSAERTGGSVSTLTIQRTQQEDSAVYLCASRIRGADEQFFGPGTRLTVL.

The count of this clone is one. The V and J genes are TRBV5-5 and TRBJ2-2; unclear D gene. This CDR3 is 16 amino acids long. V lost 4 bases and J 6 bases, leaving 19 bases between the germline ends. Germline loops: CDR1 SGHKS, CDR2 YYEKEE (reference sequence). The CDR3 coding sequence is TGTGCCAGCAGCCGGATCGAGGCTCGGCGCGCCGGGGAGCTGTTTTTT. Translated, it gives CASSRIEARRAGELFF.

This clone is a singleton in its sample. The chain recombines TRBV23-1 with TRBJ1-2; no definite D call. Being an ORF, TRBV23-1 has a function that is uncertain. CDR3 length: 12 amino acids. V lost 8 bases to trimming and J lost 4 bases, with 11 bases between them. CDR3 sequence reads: CASRRPLYGYTF. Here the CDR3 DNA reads TGCGCCAGCCGGCGACCTCTCTATGGCTACACCTTC.

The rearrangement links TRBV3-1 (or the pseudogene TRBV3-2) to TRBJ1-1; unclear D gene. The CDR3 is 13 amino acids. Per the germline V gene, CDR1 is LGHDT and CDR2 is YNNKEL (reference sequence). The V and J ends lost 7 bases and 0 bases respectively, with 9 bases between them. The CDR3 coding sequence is TGTGCCAGCACCCAGGCCCTGAACACTGAAGCTTTCTTT. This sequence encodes CASTQALNTEAFF.

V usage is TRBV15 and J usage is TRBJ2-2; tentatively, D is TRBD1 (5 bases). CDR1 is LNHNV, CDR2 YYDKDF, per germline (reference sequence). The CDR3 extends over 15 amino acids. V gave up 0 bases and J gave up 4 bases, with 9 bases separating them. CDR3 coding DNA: TGTGCCACCAGCAGAGACAGGGTGGTCACCGGGGAGCTGTTTTTT. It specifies CATSRDRVVTGELFF.

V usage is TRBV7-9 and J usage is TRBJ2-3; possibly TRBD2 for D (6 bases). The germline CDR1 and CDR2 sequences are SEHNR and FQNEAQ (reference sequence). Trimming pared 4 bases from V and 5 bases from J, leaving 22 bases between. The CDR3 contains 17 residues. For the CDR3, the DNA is TGTGCCAGCAGCTCTACCCCGGGACTCCACAGAGGAGATACGCAGTATTTT. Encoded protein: CASSSTPGLHRGDTQYF.